Below, one T cell receptor (beta chain) is given with its context. The antigen is not known. The V and J ends lost 1 base and 9 bases, in that order; junction bases with no gene match: 11. Germline-derived CDR1 and CDR2 are LNHNV and YYDKDF (reference sequence). This CDR3 has 15 amino acids. A multiplex PCR was run with 60 Vbeta primers and 13 Jbeta primers. In the source study's methods: In a later analysis, around 10 million of approximately 86 million unique beta chains occurred in at least two donors. This table comes from immunoSEQ multiplex PCR, and its TCRdb copy is limited to in-frame clones, with some not included. Clone size and the V and J calls come from that table; the DNA yielded D and trimming. The sample includes 150,000 to 170,000 clones, about 83% of them seen just once. This entry comes from a study of cytomegalovirus exposure and HLA in healthy donors. Study-wide results and limits: In a later analysis, TCR beta V- and J-gene trimming showed a link to a missense DCLRE1C variant. It emerged from a later analysis that several of the most significant clusters appeared to be linked to common viral pathogens.

This sequence originates from a woman aged 40 to 55 in good health and CMV-seronegative. The chain recombines TRBV15 with TRBJ1-2, with 7 bases matching TRBD1. The specimen sequenced was PBMCs. CDR3 nucleotide sequence: TGTGCCACCAGCAGAGCACCGGGACAGTTCATAAGCTACACCTTC. Protein product: CATSRAPGQFISYTF.